Below, 28 T cell receptor beta chains from the same sample are listed, as sequenced in a study of T-cell reconstitution after alpha-beta-depleted transplantation in children. Unique molecular identifiers were built into the TCRbeta library. In TCRdb, the PCR reads were re-called with MiXCR into one record per CDR3 protein. The data contain around 670,000 distinct CDR3 sequences, about 12% of them singletons. This specimen consisted of PBMCs, obtained before TCRalphabeta/CD19-depleted stem cell transplant. The receptors derive from a girl aged 2-10 years with congenital amegakaryocytic thrombocytopenia, due to receive a stem cell transplant.

The genes are TRBV11-2 and TRBJ2-1, with D unclear. CDR1 and CDR2 from the germline V gene are SGHAT and FQNNGV. The CDR3 is made up of 14 amino acids. The germline V and J ends were trimmed by 1 base and 15 bases, with 19 bases remaining between them. The DNA for the CDR3 is TGTGCCAGCAGCTTAGTGAGTAACGCTCATTGGGGGTTCTTC. This gives the protein CASSLVSNAHWGFF.

Many counts were recorded for this clonotype. V gene TRBV7-6 combines with J gene TRBJ1-1; D uncertain. The CDR3 length is 14 residues. Trimming left V 5 bases short and J 0 bases short, with 10 bases between. Germline V gene lookup returns CDR1 SGHVS and CDR2 FNYEAQ. For the CDR3, the DNA is TGTGCCAGCAGCCCTAACACGGTGAACACTGAAGCTTTCTTT. The encoded protein is CASSPNTVNTEAFF. The variable domain in full, completed from reference TRBV7-6 and TRBJ1-1, reads GAGVSQSPRYKVTKRGQDVALRCDPISGHVSLYWYRQALGQGPEFLTYFNYEAQQDKSGLPNDRFSAERPEGSISTLTIQRTEQRDSAMYRCASSPNTVNTEAFFGQGTRLTVV.

At least ten counts were recorded for this clonotype. The V call is TRBV5-1, the J call TRBJ2-5; D gene uncertain. Between the trimmed V and J ends, which lost 0 bases and 1 base, there was a span of 10 bases. CDR1 SGHRS and CDR2 YFSETQ come from the germline V gene. The CDR3 length is 15 residues. The CDR3 protein is CASSLDRRAQETQYF. The CDR3 DNA reads TGCGCCAGCAGCTTGGATAGACGGGCCCAAGAGACCCAGTACTTC.

This clonotype was observed a few times. The chain carries TRBV11-2 and TRBJ2-3; D not resolved. CDR1 is SGHAT, CDR2 FQNNGV, per germline. This CDR3 is built from 13 residues. Trimming removed 5 bases at V and 6 bases at J, with 12 bases between. CDR3 amino acids: CASSAIQGDTQYF. The CDR3 DNA reads TGTGCCAGCAGCGCGATACAAGGGGATACGCAGTATTTT.

This clonotype was found a few times. V usage is TRBV20-1 and J usage is TRBJ2-7; 10 nucleotides match TRBD2. This CDR3 comprises 14 residues. V lost 2 bases to trimming and J lost 3 bases; unmatched junction nucleotides: 4. The V gene's germline CDR1 is DFQATT and CDR2 SNEGSKA (reference sequence). Written as DNA, the CDR3 is TGCAGTGCTAGACCGACTAGCGGGTTCTACGAGCAGTACTTC. The encoded protein is CSARPTSGFYEQYF.

Points on this clonotype: This may be a read error: a much more frequent sequence differs by one nucleotide. The genes are TRBV12-3 or TRBV12-4 and TRBJ2-1, with TRBD2 matching over 10 bases. The CDR3 runs to 17 residues. The CDR3 here is CATKSRLAGVSYNEQLF. The CDR3 coding sequence is TGTGCCACCAAAAGCCGTCTAGCGGGAGTGTCCTACAATGAGCAGCTCTTC.

V is TRBV3-1 and J is TRBJ2-3; D unresolved. This CDR3 spans 13 amino acids. In germline, CDR1 is LGHDT, CDR2 YNNKEL (reference sequence). V was shortened by 4 bases and J by 5 bases, with 10 bases between the two germline ends. The CDR3 DNA is TGTGCCAGCAGCCCAAGTTTGGGAGATACGCAGTATTTT. This translates into CASSPSLGDTQYF.

The chain carries TRBV12-3 or TRBV12-4 and TRBJ1-2, with TRBD1 identical over 8 bases. Germline trimming cut 3 bases from V and 6 bases from J; bases unmatched to any gene: 3. The CDR3 consists of 13 residues. CDR3 sequence: CASSLSTGDGYTF. CDR3 in DNA: TGTGCCAGCAGTTTGTCGACAGGGGATGGCTACACCTTC.

This clonotype was seen a few times. The V gene is TRBV20-1, the J gene TRBJ2-1; TRBD1 matches at 7 bases. CDR3 length: 16 amino acids. Trimming removed 0 bases from V and 4 bases from J; junction bases left unmatched: 9. The V gene's germline CDR1 is DFQATT and CDR2 SNEGSKA (reference sequence). The DNA of the CDR3 is TGCAGTGCTAGAGATATAGACAGGGCCAATTACAATGAGCAGTTCTTC. Its translation is CSARDIDRANYNEQFF.

The chain links TRBV12-3 or TRBV12-4 to TRBJ2-3; tentatively, D is TRBD1 (5 bases). The CDR3 is made up of 17 amino acids. V lost 4 bases, J lost 0 bases, and 17 bases lay in between. The CDR3 DNA reads as TGTGCCAGCAGTTCTGACGCCAGGGTGGGAAGCACAGATACGCAGTATTTT. Encoded protein: CASSSDARVGSTDTQYF.

V usage is TRBV7-9 and J usage is TRBJ2-5; D gene uncertain. Trimming took 5 bases from V and 0 from J, leaving 13 bases between them. This CDR3 region has 15 residues. Germline CDR1 is SEHNR and CDR2 is FQNEAQ (reference sequence). The CDR3 bases are TGTGCCAGCAGCCGAAGGACGGATGACCAAGAGACCCAGTACTTC. Translation: CASSRRTDDQETQYF.

This clonotype appeared many times. V and J are TRBV12-3 or TRBV12-4 and TRBJ2-3, with D possibly TRBD1 on 5 matching bases. The CDR3 has 14 residues. V was pared by 5 bases and J by 4 bases, with 13 bases between. In DNA, the CDR3 is TGTGCCAGCAGTCCATACATAGGGGCAGATACGCAGTATTTT. Residues: CASSPYIGADTQYF.

Many counts were recorded for this clonotype. This chain uses TRBV5-6 with TRBJ1-2; TRBD1 aligns across 9 bases. J lost 3 bases, V lost 4 bases, and 13 bases had no gene match. CDR3 length: 17 residues. CDR1 SGHDT and CDR2 YYEEEE come from the germline V gene. DNA for the CDR3: TGTGCCAGCAGCCGACTACGGGACAGGGAAAGGGACTATGGCTACACCTTC. Amino acids: CASSRLRDRERDYGYTF.

This clonotype turned up a few times. V gene TRBV7-7 combines with J gene TRBJ2-5; 16 bases match TRBD2. J was trimmed by 2 bases and V by 5 bases; bases with no gene match: 14. The CDR3 loop spans 20 amino acids. Germline values: CDR1 SSHAT, CDR2 FNYEAQ (reference sequence). The chain's CDR3 is CASSHGVTGTSGRAQETQYF. In DNA, the CDR3 is TGTGCCAGCAGCCACGGTGTAACCGGGACTAGCGGGAGGGCTCAAGAGACCCAGTACTTC.

There are many counts of this clonotype. This rearrangement joins TRBV7-9 to TRBJ2-7; D uncertain. The germline gives CDR1 SEHNR, CDR2 FQNEAQ (reference sequence). This CDR3 is built from 13 residues. V lost 3 bases and J lost 3, with 9 bases in between. This CDR3 is CASSFYADYEQYF. CDR3 nucleotide sequence: TGTGCCAGCAGCTTTTATGCGGACTACGAGCAGTACTTC.

This clonotype was recorded many times. The CDR3 here is CASSLKVGGNIQYF. For the CDR3, the DNA is TGCGCCAGCAGCTTGAAGGTTGGGGGAAACATTCAGTACTTC. J is TRBJ2-4 and V is TRBV5-1; D may correspond to TRBD1 or TRBD2 (5 bases each). CDR3 size: 14 residues. The V end was cut by 1 base, the J end by 6 bases, with 11 bases between. Looked up from germline, CDR1 is SGHRS and CDR2 is YFSETQ.

This clonotype has ten or more counts. V gene TRBV15 combines with J gene TRBJ2-2; D is undetermined. Trimming stripped 4 bases from V and 7 bases from J, with 7 bases between. There are 12 residues in the CDR3. Looked up from germline, CDR1 is LNHNV and CDR2 is YYDKDF (reference sequence). DNA of the CDR3: TGTGCCACCAGCACCCTGGTCGGGGAGCTGTTTTTT. This translates into CATSTLVGELFF.

V is TRBV15 and J is TRBJ2-7; 8 bases fit TRBD2. The length of the CDR3 is 12 residues. Germline-derived CDR1 and CDR2 are LNHNV and YYDKDF (reference sequence). Losses at the gene ends were 8 bases for V and 6 bases for J; bases not matched to a gene: 6. The CDR3 nucleotides read TGTGCCACCTCCCCGGGGGGGGTCGAGCAGTACTTC. Protein product: CATSPGGVEQYF.

This clonotype was counted many times. This chain connects TRBV5-1 to TRBJ2-5; a weak D match, TRBD2 (6 bases). V was clipped by 2 bases and J by 4 bases, with 12 bases between them. Per germline, CDR1 SGHRS and CDR2 YFSETQ. The CDR3 length is 14 residues. CDR3 sequence reads: CASSFLGRGETQYF. The DNA for the CDR3 is TGCGCCAGCAGCTTTCTCGGGCGGGGAGAGACCCAGTACTTC.

This clonotype was seen at least ten times. The V and J genes are TRBV12-3 or TRBV12-4 and TRBJ2-7; D may be TRBD2 (6 bases). The CDR3 loop spans 15 amino acids. Deletions cut 3 bases from V and 5 bases from J, with 17 bases between. The CDR3 sequence is CASSFEVGRDHEQYF. CDR3 in DNA: TGTGCCAGCAGTTTTGAAGTCGGGCGGGACCACGAGCAGTACTTC.

This clonotype was counted a few times. This chain joins TRBV5-1 and TRBJ2-7; TRBD2 is a possible D gene (6 bases). Between the trimmed V and J ends, which lost 1 base and 1 base, there was a span of 12 bases. This CDR3 has 15 amino acids. Germline CDR1 reads SGHRS; CDR2 reads YFSETQ. The chain's CDR3 is CASSLIPGDSYEQYF. The DNA of the CDR3 is TGCGCCAGCAGCTTGATCCCGGGAGATTCCTACGAGCAGTACTTC.

This clonotype was seen ten or more times. The chain links TRBV29-1 to TRBJ1-5; the match to TRBD1 covers 7 bases. The CDR3 runs to 13 residues. The V segment lost 6 bases and the J segment 3 bases; nucleotides outside the gene matches: 5. Germline V lookup: CDR1 SQVTM, CDR2 ANQGSEA. The CDR3 DNA reads as TGCAGCGTGGCGGGACAGAACAATCAGCCCCAGCATTTT. This codes for CSVAGQNNQPQHF.

This clonotype was detected a few times. In DNA, the CDR3 is TGTGCCAGCAGCCAAGGAGGGGAGATCTACAATGAGCAGTTCTTC. Its translation: CASSQGGEIYNEQFF. The chain carries TRBV3-1 and TRBJ2-1; D assignment may be TRBD1 or TRBD2 (5 bases each). This CDR3 has 15 amino acids. The V gene's germline CDR1 is LGHDT and CDR2 YNNKEL (reference sequence). V was pared by 1 base and J by 3 bases, with 10 bases between.

The V call is TRBV10-1, the J call TRBJ2-7; D is perhaps TRBD1 (6 bases). The CDR3 sequence is 15 residues long. The germline CDR1 and CDR2 sequences are WNHNN and SYGVQD (reference sequence). V was shortened by 5 bases and J by 8 bases, with 22 bases between the two germline ends. The CDR3 is CASSKDSLTFSKQYF. CDR3 in DNA: TGCGCCAGCAGTAAGGACAGCCTGACCTTTAGCAAGCAGTACTTC.

The V gene is TRBV5-1, the J gene TRBJ2-2; 10 bases are a match to TRBD1. The CDR3 has 13 amino acids. Unmatched junction bases numbered 5, after V lost 9 bases and J lost 6 bases. The V gene's germline CDR1 is SGHRS and CDR2 YFSETQ. The DNA for the CDR3 is TGCGCCATCGGGGACAGGGGCCCCGGGGAGCTGTTTTTT. It encodes CAIGDRGPGELFF.

This clonotype was recorded a few times. The V and J genes are TRBV27 and TRBJ2-1; tentatively, D is TRBD2 (5 bases). V lost 8 bases, J lost 10 bases, and 18 bases lay in between. In germline, CDR1 is MNHEY, CDR2 SMNVEV (reference sequence). CDR3 length equals 13 residues. Written as DNA, the CDR3 is TGTGCCAGCGCTTGGGGTGGACTTCAAGAGCAGTTCTTC. This sequence encodes CASAWGGLQEQFF.

Concerning this clonotype itself: This may be a read error, as it is one base from a much larger clone. The chain links TRBV20-1 to TRBJ2-2; D uncertain. The CDR3 has 15 amino acids. CDR1 and CDR2 from the germline V gene are DFQATT and SNEGSKA (reference sequence). V lost 4 bases to trimming and J lost 10 bases, with 22 bases between them. The CDR3 DNA follows: TGCAGTGCTAAGCGCGAGTCCCCTTTTTGGGAGGAGCTGTTTTTT. It codes for CSAKRESPFWEELFF.

This clonotype was observed at least ten times. The chain recombines TRBV12-3 or TRBV12-4 with TRBJ2-2, with D hard to call. Trimming stripped 7 bases from V and 6 bases from J, with 12 bases between. The CDR3 totals 13 residues. CDR3 loop: CASTPFRPGELFF. CDR3 nucleotides: TGTGCCAGCACCCCGTTCCGACCCGGGGAGCTGTTTTTT.